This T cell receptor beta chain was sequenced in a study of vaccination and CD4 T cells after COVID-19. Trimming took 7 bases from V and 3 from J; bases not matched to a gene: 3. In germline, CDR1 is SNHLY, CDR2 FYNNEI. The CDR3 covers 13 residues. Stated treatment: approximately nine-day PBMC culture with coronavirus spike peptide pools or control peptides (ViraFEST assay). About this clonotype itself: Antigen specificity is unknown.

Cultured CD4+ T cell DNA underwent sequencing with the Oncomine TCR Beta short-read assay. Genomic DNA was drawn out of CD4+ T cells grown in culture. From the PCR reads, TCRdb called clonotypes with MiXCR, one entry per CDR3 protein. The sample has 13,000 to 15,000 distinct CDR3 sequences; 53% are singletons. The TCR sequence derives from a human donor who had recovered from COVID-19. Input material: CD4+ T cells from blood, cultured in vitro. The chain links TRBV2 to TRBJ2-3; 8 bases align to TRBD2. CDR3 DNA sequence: TGTGCCAGCAACCGCGGGAGGACAGATACGCAGTATTTT. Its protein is CASNRGRTDTQYF. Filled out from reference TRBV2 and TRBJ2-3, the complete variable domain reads EPEVTQTPSHQVTQMGQEVILRCVPISNHLYFYWYRQILGQKVEFLVSFYNNEISEKSEIFDDQFSVERPDGSNFTLKIRSTKLEDSAMYFCASNRGRTDTQYFGPGTRLTVL.